Listed below are T cell receptor beta chains from one sample, sequenced in a study of neurological immune-mediated disorders. MiXCR was run by TCRdb on the 5' RACE reads, yielding one entry per CDR3 protein. The sample has approximately 59,000 distinct CDR3 sequences, around 5% seen once. The sequencing input was PBMCs. Source of these receptors: a human donor with multiple sclerosis. The donor label of this sample is uncertain. CDR3s include the opening cysteine and the closing phenylalanine or tryptophan. Each record gives: CDR3 protein, CDR3 DNA, J gene, clone size, CDR3 length, V gene, D gene. D genes are given only for firm matches. The size entry gives once, few, many, or a class for an expanded clone.

CDR3 protein: CASIGVLTGELFF
CDR3 DNA: TGCGCCAGTATAGGAGTTCTTACCGGGGAGCTGTTTTTT
J gene: TRBJ2-2
clone size: many
CDR3 length: 13
V gene: TRBV5-1
D gene: .

CDR3 protein: CASSFGTGGPGELFF
CDR3 DNA: TGCGCCAGCAGCTTCGGGACAGGGGGCCCCGGGGAGCTGTTTTTT
J gene: TRBJ2-2
clone size: many
CDR3 length: 15
V gene: TRBV5-1
D gene: TRBD1

CDR3 protein: CASSQVPPLDNEQFF
CDR3 DNA: TGCGCCAGCAGCCAAGTACCCCCTCTAGACAATGAGCAGTTCTTC
J gene: TRBJ2-1
clone size: many
CDR3 length: 15
V gene: TRBV4-1
D gene: .

CDR3 protein: CASSLRTEGYEQFF
CDR3 DNA: TGTGCCAGCAGTCTGCGGACGGAAGGGTATGAGCAGTTCTTC
J gene: TRBJ2-1
clone size: many
CDR3 length: 14
V gene: TRBV12-3/TRBV12-4
D gene: .

CDR3 protein: CATSVASAPDTQYF
CDR3 DNA: TGTGCCACCAGTGTCGCTAGCGCCCCAGATACGCAGTATTTT
J gene: TRBJ2-3
clone size: many
CDR3 length: 14
V gene: TRBV24-1
D gene: .

CDR3 protein: CSATQGANVLTF
CDR3 DNA: TGCAGTGCTACCCAGGGGGCCAACGTCCTGACTTTC
J gene: TRBJ2-6
clone size: many
CDR3 length: 12
V gene: TRBV20-1
D gene: .

CDR3 protein: CASSLANRDNEQYF
CDR3 DNA: TGTGCCAGCAGCTTAGCGAACAGGGACAACGAGCAGTACTTC
J gene: TRBJ2-7
clone size: many
CDR3 length: 14
V gene: TRBV7-2
D gene: .

CDR3 protein: CSAATAGGEQYF
CDR3 DNA: TGCAGTGCCGCAACGGCGGGGGGCGAGCAGTACTTC
J gene: TRBJ2-7
clone size: many
CDR3 length: 12
V gene: TRBV20-1
D gene: TRBD2

CDR3 protein: CSARDHVEAGHTGELFF
CDR3 DNA: TGCAGTGCTAGAGATCATGTGGAAGCGGGGCACACCGGGGAGCTGTTTTTT
J gene: TRBJ2-2
clone size: many
CDR3 length: 17
V gene: TRBV20-1
D gene: TRBD2

CDR3 protein: CASSMQAGVSYEQYF
CDR3 DNA: TGTGCCAGCAGCATGCAGGCAGGAGTCTCCTACGAGCAGTACTTC
J gene: TRBJ2-7
clone size: many
CDR3 length: 15
V gene: TRBV9
D gene: .